The 21 T cell receptor beta chains presented below share a single source sample, sequenced in a study of regulatory T cells in long-lasting Graves disease. Construction of TCR beta libraries relied on iRepertoire HTBI primers and on Arm-PCR targeting CDR3 regions. TCRdb fed the multiplex PCR reads into MiXCR, producing one record per CDR3 protein. The sample includes approximately 560,000 distinct CDR3 sequences, roughly a sixth of them seen just once. As to time point: newly diagnosed GD, antithyroid drugs for less than 3 months. PBMC RNA served as the TCR library source. This sample also appeared in a second study, on T cells in Graves' hyperthyroidism and ophthalmopathy.

Sequences were derived from peripheral blood mononuclear cells (PBMCs), sampled at new diagnosis, from a patient treated with antithyroid drugs. These receptors came from a man aged 18 to 30 with Graves disease.

At least ten counts were recorded for this clonotype. This sequence joins TRBV12-3 or TRBV12-4 and TRBJ2-2, with 16 bases matching TRBD2. This CDR3 is built from 20 residues. With 5 bases clipped from V and 9 bases from J, the junction kept 18 bases outside the gene matches. The CDR3 region is CASSPTGRGLAGGVRRELFF. The CDR3 region has the DNA TGTGCCAGCAGTCCAACGGGGAGGGGACTAGCGGGAGGGGTTCGTCGGGAGCTGTTTTTT.

On this clonotype itself: The missing conserved phenylalanine or tryptophan at the end of this CDR3 makes a read error likely. The V gene is TRBV7-9, the J gene TRBJ2-3, with unresolved D. V lost 4 bases and J 1 base, leaving 6 bases between the germline ends. CDR1 and CDR2 (germline): SEHNR, FQNEAQ (reference sequence). The length of the CDR3 is 13 residues. CDR3 DNA: TGTGCCAGCAGCTCCTCTGGCACAGATACGCAGTATCTT. Its protein product is CASSSSGTDTQYL.

This clonotype has more than one count but fewer than ten. This chain joins TRBV7-9 and TRBJ2-2, with 8 nucleotides matching TRBD1. The CDR3 runs 15 residues. V shed 3 bases, J shed 5 bases, and the junction held 5 bases outside the gene matches. The germline V gene encodes CDR1 SEHNR and CDR2 FQNEAQ (reference sequence). CDR3 nucleotides: TGTGCCAGCAGCTTTGACAGGGGAAGGACCGGGGAGCTGTTTTTT. This codes for CASSFDRGRTGELFF.

This clonotype was detected ten times or more. One end of the junction fails to match germline, which may point to a read error. This chain uses TRBV7-8 with TRBJ2-7; D is undetermined. Germline assignment: CDR1 SGHVS and CDR2 FQNEAQ. The length of the CDR3 is 11 residues. CDR3 amino acids: CASSLGLTRLF. CDR3 coding DNA: TGTGCCAGCAGCTTAGGGCTAACACGCCTCTTC.

Note on this clonotype: The final CDR3 position lacks the conserved phenylalanine or tryptophan, pointing to a likely read error. The chain links TRBV7-9 to TRBJ2-3, with TRBD2 as a possible D gene (6 bases). The germline CDR1 and CDR2 sequences are SEHNR and FQNEAQ (reference sequence). V was shortened by 4 bases and J by 1 base, with 9 bases between the two germline ends. There are 14 residues in the CDR3. The DNA of the CDR3 is TGTGCCAGCAGCTCACTAGCTCGCACAGATACGCAGTATTCT. It is translated as CASSSLARTDTQYS.

This chain joins TRBV20-1 and TRBJ2-1, with D unresolved. CDR1 is DFQATT, CDR2 SNEGSKA, per germline (reference sequence). The V and J ends lost 3 bases and 5 bases respectively, with 11 bases between them. CDR3 length: 13 amino acids. The CDR3 is CSASKPPHNEQFF. CDR3 in DNA: TGCAGTGCTAGTAAGCCCCCCCACAATGAGCAGTTCTTC.

This chain joins TRBV20-1 and TRBJ1-2, with D unresolved. The germline V gene has CDR1 DFQATT and CDR2 SNEGSKA (reference sequence). V lost 6 bases and J lost 4, with 15 bases in between. This CDR3 spans 13 amino acids. In nucleotides, the CDR3 is TGCAGTGCAACTAAAGGGCCTTCCTATGGCTACACCTTC. The encoded protein is CSATKGPSYGYTF.

CDR3 region: CASSLVATNYGYTF. CDR3 coding DNA: TGTGCCAGCAGCTTAGTTGCAACCAACTATGGCTACACCTTC. The rearrangement joins TRBV7-9 to TRBJ1-2; D not certain. V lost 1 base to trimming and J lost 2 bases, with 8 bases between them. CDR3 length: 14 amino acids. Germline V lookup: CDR1 SEHNR, CDR2 FQNEAQ (reference sequence).

There are many counts of this clonotype. This chain connects TRBV12-3 or TRBV12-4 to TRBJ1-5; D is undetermined. The CDR3 is 13 amino acids. V shed 2 bases and J shed 3 bases, with 5 bases lying between them. CDR3 coding DNA: TGTGCCAGCAGTTTAACAGACAATCAGCCCCAGCATTTT. Its protein is CASSLTDNQPQHF.

This clonotype was counted ten times or more. This chain connects TRBV5-1 to TRBJ2-3, with 7 bases aligning to TRBD1. From germline, CDR1 is SGHRS and CDR2 YFSETQ. Germline trimming cut 3 bases from V and 0 bases from J; bases unmatched to any gene: 10. The CDR3 contains 17 residues. The DNA for the CDR3 is TGCGCCAGCAGCTCAACCCCGAGGGGGCCTAGCACAGATACGCAGTATTTT. Residues: CASSSTPRGPSTDTQYF.

This clonotype appeared a few times. This chain joins TRBV20-1 and TRBJ2-1, with D perhaps TRBD1 or TRBD2 (5 bases each). V was clipped by 1 base and J by 9 bases, with 10 bases between them. CDR3 length: 12 amino acids. Germline lookup yields CDR1 DFQATT and CDR2 SNEGSKA (reference sequence). The DNA of the CDR3 is TGCAGTGCTAGAGGGGACCAAGGTGAGCAGTTCTTC. Its translation is CSARGDQGEQFF.

This clonotype was picked up a small number of times. The genes are TRBV10-1 and TRBJ2-2, with TRBD1 matching over 9 bases. In germline, CDR1 is WNHNN, CDR2 SYGVQD (reference sequence). V shed 5 bases and J 5 bases; nucleotides not matched to a gene: 3. CDR3 length: 14 residues. The CDR3: CASSSGTGTGELFF. The CDR3 DNA follows: TGCGCCAGCAGTTCCGGGACAGGGACCGGGGAGCTGTTTTTT.

This clonotype was picked up many times. The J gene is TRBJ1-2, the V gene TRBV12-3 or TRBV12-4, with D possibly being TRBD1 (5 bases). This CDR3 has 11 residues. V shed 7 bases and J shed 4 bases, with 7 bases lying between them. CDR3 nucleotide sequence: TGTGCCAGCATTACAGGCTATGGCTACACCTTC. Translation gives CASITGYGYTF.

The chain recombines TRBV5-1 with TRBJ1-1; tentative D call: TRBD1 (5 bases). Trimming stripped 6 bases from V and 4 bases from J, with 13 bases between. CDR3 length equals 13 residues. Germline lookup yields CDR1 SGHRS and CDR2 YFSETQ. The CDR3 DNA is TGCGCCAGCACCCCTCCGGGGGGCACTGAAGCTTTCTTT. Translation gives CASTPPGGTEAFF.

This clonotype was found a few times. CDR3 protein: CASSPSRASLTGELFF. CDR3 DNA: TGTGCCAGCTCACCCTCACGGGCCAGCCTCACCGGGGAGCTGTTTTTT. The genes are TRBV18 and TRBJ2-2; D call uncertain. Trimming pared 3 bases from V and 4 bases from J, leaving 15 bases between. The CDR3 runs 16 residues. Germline V gene lookup returns CDR1 KGHSH and CDR2 LQKENI.

The chain employs TRBV6-2 or TRBV6-3 and TRBJ2-3, with 10 bases that match TRBD2. The CDR3 spans 15 residues. Trimming at V came to 6 bases and at J to 4 bases, leaving 7 bases not matched to a gene. Germline CDR1 and CDR2: MNHEY and SVGEGT. The CDR3 loop reads CASSYEREGSDTQYF. The CDR3 region has the DNA TGTGCCAGCAGCTACGAGCGGGAGGGCTCAGATACGCAGTATTTT.

This clonotype was counted between two and nine times. J is TRBJ1-2 and V is TRBV18, with 9 bases lining up with TRBD1. The junction had 7 bases not matched to a gene; V was cut back by 3 bases and J by 8 bases. The germline gives CDR1 KGHSH, CDR2 LQKENI. This CDR3 region has 14 residues. CDR3 sequence: CASSPAWDRVGYTF. The CDR3 bases are TGTGCCAGCTCACCCGCCTGGGACAGGGTAGGCTACACCTTC.

J is TRBJ2-1 and V is TRBV5-4; D not resolved. V gave up 1 base and J gave up 4 bases, with 12 bases separating them. The CDR3 consists of 15 residues. Germline V CDR1 and CDR2: SGHNT, YYREEE (reference sequence). In DNA, the CDR3 is TGTGCCAGCAGCTTGACAATCCAACCATACAATGAGCAGTTCTTC. Translation: CASSLTIQPYNEQFF.

In its sample, this clonotype was seen many times. The chain recombines TRBV28 with TRBJ1-2; the D is unclear. The V gene's germline CDR1 is MDHEN and CDR2 SYDVKM. This CDR3 contains 14 residues. The ends were cut back, 3 bases at V and 4 bases at J, with 12 bases in the middle. The CDR3 protein is CASSLVPGLYGYTF. The CDR3, as DNA: TGTGCCAGCAGTTTGGTCCCAGGACTCTATGGCTACACCTTC.

This clonotype was found many times. V is TRBV20-1 and J is TRBJ2-7, with D possibly TRBD1 on 5 matching bases. Germline CDR1 DFQATT, CDR2 SNEGSKA (reference sequence). V was pared by 3 bases and J by 2 bases, with 5 bases between. CDR3 length: 11 amino acids. CDR3 in amino acids: CSASRAYEQYF. CDR3 coding DNA: TGCAGTGCTAGCAGGGCCTACGAGCAGTACTTC.

This clonotype was counted ten times or more. The chain is built from TRBV3-1 and TRBJ2-1; TRBD2 matches 13 bases. The trim removed 4 bases at V and 9 bases at J, leaving 6 bases unmatched. The CDR3 consists of 15 residues. The germline CDR1 and CDR2 sequences are LGHDT and YNNKEL (reference sequence). DNA for the CDR3: TGTGCCAGCAGCCGACTAGCGGGAGGCGGATTTGAGCAGTTCTTC. Its translation: CASSRLAGGGFEQFF.